This is a list of T cell receptor beta chains from one sample in a study of PD-L1 blockade in urothelial cancer. Clones were read by immunoSEQ multiplex PCR, and TCRdb kept only the in-frame ones, dropping some. The data show over 75,000 clones, with over 75% seen just once and roughly 14% held by the top ten. The specimen comprised PBMCs, sampled around atezolizumab (anti-PD-L1) treatment. The receptors here all came from a man between 60 and 70 years old with urothelial cancer. The CDR3 runs from the conserved cysteine through the conserved F or W. The D gene is left open where the match is weak. Size values are once, few and many counts, or a class for expanded clones, and some rows have none.

>TRBV4-1|.|TRBD1|TRBJ1-4
TGCGCCAGCAGCGACCGGGACAGCGGTAATGAAAAACTGTTTTTT
CASSDRDSGNEKLFF
>TRBV27|.|.|TRBJ1-2
TGTGCCAGCAGTTTAAGCAGGGGAGACTATGGCTACACCTTC
CASSLSRGDYGYTF
>TRBV7-8|once|TRBD1|TRBJ1-6
TGTGCCAGCAGCTTACGGGCCCCGGGACAGCGCATCAATTCACCCCTCCACTTT
CASSLRAPGQRINSPLHF
>TRBV28|once|.|TRBJ1-1
TGTGCCAGCAGTGCTCCCCTGCGGGCTTTCTTT
CASSAPLRAFF
>TRBV9|.|TRBD2|TRBJ2-3
TGTGCCAGCAGCGAGGGGGCTAGCGGGGGCCCCGGGTATTTT
CASSEGASGGPGYF
>TRBV4-2|.|.|TRBJ1-2
TGTGCCAGCAGCCAAGATAAGGAGGGCCACTATGGCTACACCTTC
CASSQDKEGHYGYTF
>TRBV11-3|.|.|TRBJ2-5
TGTGCCAGCAGCTGGGGGGGCCTAGGGAAACAAGAGACCCAGTACTTC
CASSWGGLGKQETQYF
>TRBV19|.|TRBD1|TRBJ1-5
TGTGCCAGTAGTACGGACAGGGGGACCAGTAATCAGCCCCAGCATTTT
CASSTDRGTSNQPQHF
>TRBV7-3|.|TRBD2|TRBJ2-1
TGTGCCAGCAGCCCATCTAGCGGGAGGCAGTTCTTC
CASSPSSGRQFF
>TRBV7-3|.|TRBD2|TRBJ2-7
TGTGCCAGCACCACATTAGCGGGAGAACGCGTCGAGCAGTACTTC
CASTTLAGERVEQYF
>TRBV5-6|.|.|TRBJ1-1
TGTGCCAGCAGCCCGGGGGTCAGTCGGATGAACACTGAAGCTTTCTTT
CASSPGVSRMNTEAFF
>TRBV27|.|.|TRBJ1-1
TGTGCCAGCAGTTTAGCGGGGGGGTTTGAAGCTTTCTTT
CASSLAGGFEAFF
>TRBV28|.|TRBD1|TRBJ1-1
TGTGCCAGTAAGAAAGGGACAGGGATGTGGATCACTGAAGCTTTCTTT
CASKKGTGMWITEAFF
>TRBV4-2|.|.|TRBJ2-7
TGTGCCAGCAGCCAAAGTAGCAGCGACCGCTCCTACGAGCAGTACTTC
CASSQSSSDRSYEQYF
>TRBV2|.|.|TRBJ1-1
TGTGCCAGCAGTGAGGAGGGCATGAACACTGAAGCTTTCTTT
CASSEEGMNTEAFF
>TRBV2|.|TRBD1|TRBJ2-2
TGTGCCAGCAGTGAGAGGGGGACAGGGAATGCGAAGAACACCGGGGAGCTGTTTTTT
CASSERGTGNAKNTGELFF
>TRBV18|once|.|TRBJ2-7
TGTGCCAGCTCTTCGGAGGCCTACGAGCAGTACTTC
CASSSEAYEQYF
>TRBV2|.|TRBD1|TRBJ2-7
TGTGCCAGCAAACCGGGACAGGCGAACTCCTACGAGCAGTACTTC
CASKPGQANSYEQYF
>TRBV30|.|TRBD2|TRBJ2-2
TGTGCCTGGGGACTAGCGGGAGGTACCGGGGAGCTGTTTTTT
CAWGLAGGTGELFF
>TRBV18|.|TRBD2|TRBJ2-1
TGTGCCAGCTCACCTGGACTAGCGGGGGCGAATGAGCAGTTCTTC
CASSPGLAGANEQFF
>TRBV13|.|TRBD1|TRBJ2-5
TGTGCCAGCAGGATCCGGGACAGGGGATCCCAAGAGACCCAGTACTTC
CASRIRDRGSQETQYF
>TRBV19|.|.|TRBJ1-5
TGTGCCAGTAGACGGACAGTGAGCAATCAGCCCCAGCATTTT
CASRRTVSNQPQHF
>TRBV7-8|.|.|TRBJ1-5
TGTGCCAGCAGCTTAGCGAGGGCTAGCAATCAGCCCCAGCATTTT
CASSLARASNQPQHF
>TRBV7-9|.|.|TRBJ2-7
TGTGCCAGCAGCTTACTAACCTACGAGCAGTACTTC
CASSLLTYEQYF
>TRBV29-1|.|.|TRBJ2-7
TGCAGCGTTGCCCCGGGAGAGAACTACGAGCAGTACTTC
CSVAPGENYEQYF
>TRBV19|.|.|TRBJ1-1
TGTGCCAGTAGTACCCGTTCAGGCCTCACTGAAGCTTTCTTT
CASSTRSGLTEAFF
>TRBV5-1|.|TRBD1|TRBJ2-1
TGCGCCAGCAGCTTGGCAGGGGGCACTGAGCAGTTCTTC
CASSLAGGTEQFF
>TRBV19|.|.|TRBJ1-5
TGTGCCAGACGCCCATCCGGGACACTTTATAGCAATCAGCCCCAGCATTTT
CARRPSGTLYSNQPQHF
>TRBV5-1|.|TRBD2|TRBJ2-3
TGCGCCAGCAGCCCCGGGGCGGGAGGCTTCACAGATACGCAGTATTTT
CASSPGAGGFTDTQYF
>TRBV7-8|.|TRBD2|TRBJ2-1
TGTGCCAGCAGCTCTAGCGGGGCGGGAGTATCCTACAATGAGCAGTTCTTC
CASSSSGAGVSYNEQFF
>TRBV28|.|.|TRBJ1-2
TGTGCCAGCAGTTTATCCCCAACAGGGCCCTCCGGCTATGGCTACACCTTC
CASSLSPTGPSGYGYTF
>TRBV5-1|.|.|TRBJ1-4
TGCGCCAGCAGTCAGGACGGGCCTAGGGGAACTAATGAAAAACTGTTTTTT
CASSQDGPRGTNEKLFF
>TRBV5-1|.|TRBD2|TRBJ2-1
TGCGCCAGCAGCAGGCTAGGGACTAGCGGGGGGCAGGCCTACAATGAGCAGTTCTTC
CASSRLGTSGGQAYNEQFF
>TRBV30|.|TRBD1|TRBJ1-1
TGTGCCTGGAGTCTCGATCCGGGACAGGGGGCTCGTTGGAACACTGAAGCTTTCTTT
CAWSLDPGQGARWNTEAFF
>TRBV11-1|.|TRBD2|TRBJ2-7
TGTGCCAGCAGCTTTGGAACTAGCGGGGGGGGATTATACGAGCAGTACTTC
CASSFGTSGGGLYEQYF
>TRBV19|.|TRBD1|TRBJ2-7
TGTGCCAGTAATAACAGGGGGTACGAGCAGTACTTC
CASNNRGYEQYF
>TRBV6-5|many|TRBD1|TRBJ1-2
TGTGCCAGCAGACTACAGGGGGCGACGGGTGGCTACACCTTC
CASRLQGATGGYTF
>TRBV12-5|.|.|TRBJ1-3
TGTGCTAGTGGTTTCCCGGACGGGATCTCTGGAAACACCATATATTTT
CASGFPDGISGNTIYF
>TRBV10-3|.|TRBD1|TRBJ1-2
TGTGCCATCAGTGAGTCCCCCCCCGGGACAGACTATGGCTACACCTTC
CAISESPPGTDYGYTF
>TRBV9|.|TRBD1|TRBJ2-2
TGTGCCAGCAGCGTAGATTTACAGGGGGCATACGGGGAGCTGTTTTTT
CASSVDLQGAYGELFF
>TRBV27|.|.|TRBJ2-2
TGTGCCAGCAGTTTATGGTCGGGAGTCTATGACACCGGGGAGCTGTTTTTT
CASSLWSGVYDTGELFF
>TRBV10-2|few|.|TRBJ1-1
TGCGCCAGCAGTGACCAGCGGAACACTGAAGCTTTCTTT
CASSDQRNTEAFF
>TRBV19|.|.|TRBJ1-2
TGTGCCAGTAGTATAGCGGGGGGCGCTCTAGAGGGCGGCTACACCTTC
CASSIAGGALEGGYTF
>TRBV2|few|TRBD2|TRBJ2-7
TGTGCCGGCGGGTGGGGGGCTAGCGGGCCACCAACCTACGAGCAGTACTTC
CAGGWGASGPPTYEQYF
>TRBV18|.|.|TRBJ2-7
TGTGCCAGCTCACCACTTTTGGCAGGATCCTACGAGCAGTACTTC
CASSPLLAGSYEQYF
>TRBV28|.|.|TRBJ1-2
TGTGCCAGTCGGGGGGGAGGGAATGACTATGGCTACACCTTC
CASRGGGNDYGYTF
>TRBV10-3|once|TRBD1|TRBJ2-3
TGTGCCACGAAAAAGACAGGGGTAAGCACAGATACGCAGTATTTT
CATKKTGVSTDTQYF
>TRBV5-1|few|.|TRBJ1-1
TGCGCCAGCAGCTTGGACGGGAGGGGCACTGAAGCTTTCTTT
CASSLDGRGTEAFF
>TRBV6-5|.|.|TRBJ2-7
TGTGCCAGCAGTAGAGGTTTGGACAACTCCTACGAGCAGTACTTC
CASSRGLDNSYEQYF
>TRBV19|once|.|TRBJ2-2
TGTGCCAGTAGTATACGACAGTCGAACACCGGGGAGCTGTTTTTT
CASSIRQSNTGELFF
>TRBV27|.|TRBD2|TRBJ2-7
TGTGCCAGCAGTTTATCGCGGGGGGACTCCTACGAGCAGTACTTC
CASSLSRGDSYEQYF
>TRBV7-3|.|TRBD2|TRBJ2-2
TGTGCCAGCAGCTTTGTCAGCGGGAGCGGTACCGGGGAGCTGTTTTTT
CASSFVSGSGTGELFF
>TRBV4-3|.|TRBD2|TRBJ2-7
TGCGCCAGCTCTCGGGAGGGGAGGTCCTACGAGCAGTACTTC
CASSREGRSYEQYF
>TRBV5-1|.|.|TRBJ1-4
TGCGCCAGCAGCTTGGACGGGGGTGGTGAAAAACTGTTTTTT
CASSLDGGGEKLFF